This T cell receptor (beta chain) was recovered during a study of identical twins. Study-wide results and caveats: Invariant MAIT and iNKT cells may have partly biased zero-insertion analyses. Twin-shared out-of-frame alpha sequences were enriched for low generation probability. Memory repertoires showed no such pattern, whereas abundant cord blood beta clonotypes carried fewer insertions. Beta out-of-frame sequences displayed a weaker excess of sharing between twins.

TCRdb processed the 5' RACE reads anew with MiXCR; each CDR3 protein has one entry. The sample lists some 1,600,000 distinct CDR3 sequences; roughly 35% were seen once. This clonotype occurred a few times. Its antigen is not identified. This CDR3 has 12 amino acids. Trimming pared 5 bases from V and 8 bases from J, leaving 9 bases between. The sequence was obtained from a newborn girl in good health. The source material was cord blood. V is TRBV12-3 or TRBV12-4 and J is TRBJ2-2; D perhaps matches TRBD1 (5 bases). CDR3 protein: CASSSRVGELFF. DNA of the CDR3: TGTGCCAGCAGTAGCAGGGTTGGGGAGCTGTTTTTT.